This TCR beta chain was profiled in a study of blood T cell repertoires in COVID-19. TCRdb's copy holds only in-frame clones and misses some; the assay was immunoSEQ multiplex PCR. The table has roughly 150,000 clones, about 85% seen once. The germline V and J ends were trimmed by 4 bases and 5 bases, with 11 bases remaining between them. CDR3 length: 13 amino acids. Germline V lookup: CDR1 MRHNA, CDR2 SNTAGT. The TCR comes from a woman in her 70s with acute or convalescent COVID-19. The chain has TRBV6-4 and TRBJ2-5, with a possible D match to TRBD2 (5 bases). Sequencing used peripheral blood. CDR3 bases: TGTGCCAGCAGTGTCAACCCGGGGGAGACCCAGTACTTC. It is translated as CASSVNPGETQYF.